This TCR beta chain stems from a study of OX40 agonist ivuxolimab in advanced cancers. With respect to the entire study: The costimulatory receptor OX40 (CD134) was targeted by ivuxolimab, a fully human IgG2 agonistic monoclonal antibody. Peripheral TCRbeta sequencing aimed to test whether ivuxolimab altered TCR sequence diversity and caused clonal T-cell expansion. The dose-escalation cohort was about 83% male with a mean age of approximately 59 years, ranging from roughly 23 to 85. The paper reports the monotherapy dose-escalation portion (N ≈ 52 patients) of the phase I ivuxolimab trial. Of the roughly 51 patients in dose escalation, about 20 had hepatocellular carcinoma, some 15 had melanoma, 9 had renal cell carcinoma and 9 had head and neck cancer. Partial responses occurred in three dose-escalation patients: two with cutaneous melanoma and one with hepatocellular carcinoma. Prior anti-PD-1, anti-PD-L1 or anti-CTLA-4 therapy was permitted, and checkpoint inhibitors had been received by 40% to 50% of dose-escalation patients. Intravenous ivuxolimab was administered to patients every 2 weeks at six dose levels: 0.01, 0.1, 0.3, 1.5, 3 and 10 mg/kg. The investigation overall reported the following: At doses of 0.1 to 3.0 mg/kg, clonal expansion of both CD4+ and CD8+ T cells in blood was seen between baseline and week 6. After ivuxolimab, more expanded clones were found on average in CD8+ T cells than in CD4+ T cells. In the 0.1-3.0 mg/kg groups, partial responders were among the patients with the lowest normalized peripheral clonal expansion, particularly in CD8+ T cells. Low levels of normalized T-cell clonal expansion were also shown by some nonresponding patients. Antigen specificity was not determined for the clonally expanded peripheral T cells.

To sequence the TCRbeta CDR3 region, genomic DNA was isolated from the sorted cells. The immunoSEQ Assay was used to sequence the TCRbeta CDR3 regions. Imported from immuneACCESS, the table was reduced by TCRdb to in-frame sequences with V and J called. These copies leave out some clones; in studies compared against another copy, an unresolved V gene accounts for under half, and the cause of the remainder is not known. In all, the sample holds under 25,000 clones, and 74% of those were seen once. Jointly, the top ten make up more than 25% of the sample. The CDR3, cysteine through phenylalanine, is 15 amino acids long. Only the CDR3 DNA is retained, 45 bases long and in frame from the first base. Via the germline V gene, CDR1 is MGHRA and CDR2 YSYEKL. Here V drops 4 bases and J drops 8 bases, and the junction holds 8 bases not matched to any gene. On this clone itself: Its antigen specificity is not known. Base qualities are not provided; no much larger clone lies one nucleotide away.

The trial excluded patients who had a history of autoimmune disease or who were on systemic immunosuppression. In every dose cohort, peripheral blood was drawn for TCR sequencing at baseline, cycle 4 day 1, and cycle 7 day 1. The samples were drawn from a first-in-human, open-label, multicenter phase I dose-escalation trial of ivuxolimab. Adults with locally advanced or metastatic melanoma, renal cell carcinoma, hepatocellular carcinoma or head and neck squamous cell carcinoma were enrolled in the trial. CD4+ and CD8+ T cells were sorted separately from peripheral blood before TCR sequencing. The TCR originated in an adult with an advanced solid tumor such as melanoma, head and neck, liver or kidney cancer. The sample was CD4+ or CD8+ T cells sorted from blood, taken in a trial of the OX40 agonist ivuxolimab. Recombination linked TRBV4-1 to TRBJ2-1; 10 bases in between match TRBD2. The DNA sequence is given as TGCGCCAGCAGCCCGTCCGGACTAGCGGTGCATGAGCAGTTCTTC. The encoded protein is CASSPSGLAVHEQFF.